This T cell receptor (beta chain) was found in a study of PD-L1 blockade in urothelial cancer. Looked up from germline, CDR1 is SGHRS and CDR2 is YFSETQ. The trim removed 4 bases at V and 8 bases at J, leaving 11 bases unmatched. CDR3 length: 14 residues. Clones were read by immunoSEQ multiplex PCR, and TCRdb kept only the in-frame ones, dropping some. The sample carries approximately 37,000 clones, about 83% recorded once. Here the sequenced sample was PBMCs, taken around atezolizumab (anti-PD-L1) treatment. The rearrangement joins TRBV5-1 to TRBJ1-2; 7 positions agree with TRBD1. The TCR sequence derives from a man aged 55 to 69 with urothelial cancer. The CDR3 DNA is TGCGCCAGCAGCCCTACAGACAGGGATGACGGCTACACCTTC. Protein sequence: CASSPTDRDDGYTF.